What follows are 13 T cell receptor beta chains derived from one specimen sequenced in a study of tumor-infiltrating lymphocytes in primary liver carcinoma. Taking about 17-31 mg of unsorted bulk tissue, the authors co-extracted RNA and DNA. The investigators made TCR beta cDNA from approximately 510 ng total RNA, using a constant-region primer. Employing slightly modified ARM-PCR, three nested multiplex PCR rounds were run, and these gave rise to the TCR beta libraries. TRBV1-TRBV30 forward primers paired with a C-beta reverse primer were used in the first two PCR rounds, which ran approximately 10 cycles each. MiXCR, applied by TCRdb to the multiplex PCR reads, yields one record per CDR3 protein. The data contain 90,000 to 150,000 distinct CDR3 sequences, around 70% of them singletons. Sequenced sample: tumor-adjacent normal liver tissue. The receptors were gathered from a woman aged 55-69 years with primary liver carcinoma and hepatitis B virus infection.

This chain connects TRBV19 to TRBJ1-1; 8 nucleotides align to TRBD1. Germline CDR1 and CDR2: LNHDA and SQIVND (reference sequence). The CDR3 is 15 amino acids. The J segment lost 2 bases and the V segment lost 5 bases, leaving 7 bases of the junction unmatched. The CDR3 spells CASSLGQGGNTEAFF. In DNA, the CDR3 is TGTGCCAGTAGTTTAGGACAGGGCGGAAACACTGAAGCTTTCTTT.

V and J are TRBV5-5 and TRBJ2-2, with D maybe TRBD1 (5 bases). CDR3 length: 15 amino acids. CDR1 SGHKS and CDR2 YYEKEE come from the germline V gene (reference sequence). V lost 5 bases and J 7 bases, leaving 18 bases between the germline ends. DNA of the CDR3: TGTGCCAGCAGATTGTTTGTGCAGGGTAACGGGGAGCTGTTTTTT. Translated, it gives CASRLFVQGNGELFF.

This clonotype occurred once. This could be a read error, since a much larger clone is one nucleotide away. CDR3 in DNA: TGTGCCAGCAGTCAGAGGGCAGGGGCCGCGGAGACCCAGTACTTC. Translation: CASSQRAGAAETQYF. The chain has TRBV28 and TRBJ2-5; tentative D call: TRBD1 (6 bases). This CDR3 is built from 15 residues. V dropped 5 bases and J dropped 5 bases, with 18 bases sitting between them. The germline CDR1 and CDR2 sequences are MDHEN and SYDVKM.

The chain employs TRBV11-3 and TRBJ2-3, with D hard to call. In germline, CDR1 is SGHNT, CDR2 YENEEA. This CDR3 contains 17 residues. V was clipped by 2 bases and J by 3 bases, with 18 bases between them. The CDR3 coding sequence is TGTGCCAGCAGCTTATCACTTCAGCCGCTACGGACAGATACGCAGTATTTT. This encodes CASSLSLQPLRTDTQYF.

The chain combines TRBV4-2 with TRBJ2-4, with 12 bases lining up with TRBD2. V dropped 4 bases and J dropped 6; count of bases not matched to a gene: 19. The CDR3 has 20 amino acids. Germline V lookup: CDR1 LGHNA, CDR2 YNFKEQ. Here the CDR3 reads CASSRESPSGRVGPGNIQYF. CDR3 DNA: TGTGCCAGCAGCCGGGAGTCCCCTAGCGGGAGGGTAGGGCCTGGAAACATTCAGTACTTC.

About this clonotype itself: A junction end diverges from the germline sequence, so it may reflect a read error. The CDR3: CASTPRGGPYNSPLHF. CDR3 bases: TGTGCCAGCACGCCCAGGGGGGGCCCCTATAATTCGCCCCTCCACTTT. The chain uses TRBV5-5 and TRBJ1-6, with TRBD1 identical over 7 bases. Germline values: CDR1 SGHKS, CDR2 YYEKEE (reference sequence). The CDR3 has 16 amino acids. The full variable domain, with the rest looked up from reference TRBV5-5 and TRBJ1-6, is DAGVTQSPTHLIKTRGQQVTLRCSPISGHKSVSWYQQVLGQGPQFIFQYYEKEERGRGNFPDRFSARQFPNYSSELNVNALLLGDSALYLCASTPRGGPYNSPLHFGNGTRLTVT.

The chain is built from TRBV11-3 and TRBJ2-1; D is ambiguous. The V end lost 7 bases, the J end lost 4 bases, and 17 bases lay between the germline ends. The CDR3 is made up of 15 amino acids. CDR1 SGHNT and CDR2 YENEEA come from the germline V gene. CDR3 sequence: CASTQTSVVYNEQFF. As DNA, the CDR3 is TGTGCCAGCACCCAGACCAGCGTAGTTTACAATGAGCAGTTCTTC.

The sample holds many counts of this clonotype. The chain uses TRBV28 and TRBJ2-3, with 9 nucleotides matching TRBD1. V shed 2 bases, J shed 4 bases, and the junction held 13 bases outside the gene matches. Germline CDR1 reads MDHEN; CDR2 reads SYDVKM. The CDR3 is 18 amino acids. As DNA, the CDR3 is TGTGCCAGCAGTTTACGGGACAGGGTCCTCACACGGGCAGATACGCAGTATTTT. Translating it yields CASSLRDRVLTRADTQYF.

On this clonotype itself: Given a much more abundant clone one base away, this may be a read error. The chain couples TRBV5-1 to TRBJ1-2; a weak D match, TRBD1 (6 bases). CDR3 length: 14 residues. Germline CDR1 and CDR2: SGHRS and YFSETQ. The CDR3: CACSLTGPPGGYTF. The CDR3 DNA reads as TGCGCCTGCAGCCTTACAGGGCCGCCGGGGGGCTACACCTTC.

The chain links TRBV29-1 to TRBJ2-1, with D perhaps matching TRBD2 (5 bases). Germline loops: CDR1 SQVTM, CDR2 ANQGSEA. Trimming stripped 6 bases from V and 12 bases from J, with 33 bases between. The CDR3 is made up of 17 amino acids. The CDR3 spells CSVHPPNGMSRKSAQFF. In DNA, the CDR3 is TGCAGCGTCCACCCGCCTAACGGGATGTCCCGAAAGAGTGCGCAGTTCTTC.

The V call is TRBV28, the J call TRBJ2-1, with D unresolved. Trimming stripped 1 base from V and 8 bases from J, with 9 bases between. Germline CDR1 is MDHEN and CDR2 is SYDVKM. The CDR3 runs to 13 residues. As DNA, the CDR3 is TGTGCCAGCAGTTTATCCCCTAGATATGAGCAGTTCTTC. Its protein is CASSLSPRYEQFF.

Concerning this clonotype itself: At one end the junction does not follow the germline gene, possibly because of a read error. The chain recombines TRBV6-2 or TRBV6-3 with TRBJ2-7; TRBD2 matches at 13 bases. The CDR3 is 16 amino acids. The germline V gene encodes CDR1 MNHEY and CDR2 SVGEGT. In DNA, the CDR3 is TGTGCCAACAGCCGGACTAGCGGGAGAATTTCCTACGAGCGGTACTTC. This gives the protein CANSRTSGRISYERYF.

Comment on this clonotype: A junction boundary mismatches the germline segment, possibly from a read error. V is TRBV12-3 or TRBV12-4 and J is TRBJ2-2, with D unresolved. This CDR3 spans 15 amino acids. The CDR3 is CAISSHMGNTGELFF. CDR3 nucleotides: TGTGCCATCAGTTCACATATGGGGAACACCGGGGAGCTGTTTTTT.